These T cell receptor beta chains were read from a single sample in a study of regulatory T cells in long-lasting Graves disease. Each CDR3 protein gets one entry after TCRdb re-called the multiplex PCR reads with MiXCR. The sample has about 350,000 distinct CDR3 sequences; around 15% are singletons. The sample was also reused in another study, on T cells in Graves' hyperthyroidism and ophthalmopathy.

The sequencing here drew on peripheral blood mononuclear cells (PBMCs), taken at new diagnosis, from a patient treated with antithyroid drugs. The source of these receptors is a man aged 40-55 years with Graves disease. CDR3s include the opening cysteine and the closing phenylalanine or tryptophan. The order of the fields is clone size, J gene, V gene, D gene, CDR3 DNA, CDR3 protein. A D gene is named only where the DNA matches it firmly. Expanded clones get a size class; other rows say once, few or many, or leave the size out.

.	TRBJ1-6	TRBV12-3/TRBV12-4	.	TGTGCCAGCAGTTTGGGGGGCGTGTCCTTTTATAGATCACCCCTCCACTTT	CASSLGGVSFYRSPLHF
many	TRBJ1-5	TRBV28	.	TGTGCCAGCAGTTTTCGGACCCGGTCACATTTT	CASSFRTRSHF
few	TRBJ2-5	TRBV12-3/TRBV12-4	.	TGTGCCAGCAGTGAAGGACAGTTAGCCGAAGAGACCCAGTACTTC	CASSEGQLAEETQYF
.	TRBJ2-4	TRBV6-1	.	TGTGCCAGCAGTGAAGAATACGGAAGCGCCAAAAACATTCAGTACTTC	CASSEEYGSAKNIQYF
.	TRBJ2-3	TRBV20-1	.	TGCAGTGCTACCATGGACATTAACACAGATACGCAGTATTTT	CSATMDINTDTQYF
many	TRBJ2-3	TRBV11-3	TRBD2	TGCGCCAGCAGCTTAGAAGCGGGGCCTTTAGATACGCAGTATTTT	CASSLEAGPLDTQYF
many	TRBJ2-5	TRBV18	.	TGTGCCAGCTCACCACGACTCGCCAGGGGGGAGGAGACCCAGTACTTC	CASSPRLARGEETQYF
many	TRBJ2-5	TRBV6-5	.	TGTGCCAGCAGTTACAAGAGAGGAGAAGAGACCCAGTACTTC	CASSYKRGEETQYF
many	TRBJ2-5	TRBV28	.	TGTGCCAGCAGTTCTGGAGACAGGAGGACCCAGTACTTC	CASSSGDRRTQYF
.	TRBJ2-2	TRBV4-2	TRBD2	TGTGCCAGCAGCCAACTAGCGGGAATCACCGGGGAGCTGTTTTTT	CASSQLAGITGELFF
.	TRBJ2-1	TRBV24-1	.	TGTGCCACCAGTGCCCCCGACTTCAATGAGCAGTTCTTC	CATSAPDFNEQFF
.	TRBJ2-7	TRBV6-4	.	TGTGCCAGCAGTTACAACCAGGGGTCCTCCTACGAGCAGTACTTC	CASSYNQGSSYEQYF
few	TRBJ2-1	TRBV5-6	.	TGTGCCAGCAGCCCCCCCAACTACAATGAGCAGTTCTTC	CASSPPNYNEQFF
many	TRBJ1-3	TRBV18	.	TGTGCCAGCTCCCCCGGTCACTCTGGAAACACCATATATTTT	CASSPGHSGNTIYF
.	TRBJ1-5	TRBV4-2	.	TGTGCCAGCAGCCAAGGAGGAGTAGGGACTCAGCCCCAGCATTTT	CASSQGGVGTQPQHF
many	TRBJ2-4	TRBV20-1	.	TGCAGTGCTAGAGCCGGGAACTCCTATCCCCAAAACATTCAGTACTTC	CSARAGNSYPQNIQYF
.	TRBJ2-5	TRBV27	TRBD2	TGTGCCAGCAGCCAACTTCTAGCGGGGGGGCCGTGGGAGACCCAGTACTTC	CASSQLLAGGPWETQYF
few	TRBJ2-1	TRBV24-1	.	TGTGCCACCAGCCCCCCGCTGGGCCAGGGCAGTCTCAATGAGCAGTTCTTC	CATSPPLGQGSLNEQFF
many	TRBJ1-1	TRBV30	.	TGTGCCTGGAGTGGGGTGGTAGGGGACACTGAAGCTTTCTTT	CAWSGVVGDTEAFF
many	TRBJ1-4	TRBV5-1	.	TGCGCCAGCAGCCTGAACGGACAGAATAATGAAAAACTGTTTTTT	CASSLNGQNNEKLFF
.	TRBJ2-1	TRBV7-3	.	TGTGCCAGCAGCCACCCTCCGTGGGGGCATGGCTACAATGAGCAGTTCTTC	CASSHPPWGHGYNEQFF
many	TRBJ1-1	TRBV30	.	TGTGCCTGGAGTGTTTCCACCGCCTTGCCCACTGAAGCTTTCTTT	CAWSVSTALPTEAFF
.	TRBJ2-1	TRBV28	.	TGTGCCAGCAGTTTAGGGGTTTTAGTTACGTTCAATGAGCAGTTCTTC	CASSLGVLVTFNEQFF
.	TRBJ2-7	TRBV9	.	TGTGCCAGCAGCGTAGACAGTACGATGGTCTACGAGCAGTACTTC	CASSVDSTMVYEQYF
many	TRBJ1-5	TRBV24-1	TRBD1	TGTGCCACCAGTTCAGGGGGTCGCAATCAGCCCCAGCATTTT	CATSSGGRNQPQHF
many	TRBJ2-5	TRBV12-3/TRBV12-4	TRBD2	TGTGCCAGCAGTTACGGGACTAGCGGGGGACAAGAGACCCAGTACTTC	CASSYGTSGGQETQYF
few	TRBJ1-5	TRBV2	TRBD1	TGTGCCAGCAGGGGGACAGGGAATCAGCCCCAGCATTTT	CASRGTGNQPQHF
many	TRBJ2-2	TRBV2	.	TGTGCCAGCAGTGAAAGAGCCACCGGGGAGCTGTTTTTT	CASSERATGELFF
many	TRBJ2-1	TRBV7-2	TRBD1	TGTGCCAGCAGCTTGGATCCCGGGACAGCGTCCTACAATGAGCAGTTCTTC	CASSLDPGTASYNEQFF
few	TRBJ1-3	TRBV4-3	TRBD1	TGCGCCAGCAGCCCGGGACAGGGAGCATACACCATATATTTT	CASSPGQGAYTIYF
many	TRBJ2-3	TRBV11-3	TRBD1	TGTGCCAGCAGCTGGATGAGACAGGGTTTTGCAGATACGCAGTATTTT	CASSWMRQGFADTQYF
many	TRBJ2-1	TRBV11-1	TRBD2	TGTGCCAGCAGCTTAATGCGGGGGGCTAATGAGCAGTTCTTC	CASSLMRGANEQFF
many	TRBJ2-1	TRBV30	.	TGTGCCAGCGACAGGTCCTCCTACAATGAGCAGTTCTTC	CASDRSSYNEQFF
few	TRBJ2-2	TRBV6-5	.	TGTGCCAGCAGTTACACGACTACCTTGAACACCGGGGAGCTGTTTTTT	CASSYTTTLNTGELFF
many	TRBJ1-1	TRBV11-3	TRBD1	TGTGCCAGCAGCAAAGACAGGGTGACTGAAGCTTTCTTT	CASSKDRVTEAFF
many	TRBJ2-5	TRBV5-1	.	TGCGCCAGCAGCTACGCCGGGACAAGCTTACAAGAGACCCAGTACTTC	CASSYAGTSLQETQYF
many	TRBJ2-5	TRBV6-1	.	TGTGCCAGCAGTGAACTGGCAAACGGGGCCCAGTACTTC	CASSELANGAQYF
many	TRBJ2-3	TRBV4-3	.	TGCGCCAGCAGCCTCAGACAGGACCCCACAGATACGCAGTATTTT	CASSLRQDPTDTQYF
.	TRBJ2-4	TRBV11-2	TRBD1	TGTGCCAGCAGCGACAGGGGCGTCAAAAACATTCAGTACTTC	CASSDRGVKNIQYF
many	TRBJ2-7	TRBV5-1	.	TGCGCCAGCAGCTTGGGCAGGGAGGCCTACGAGCAGTACTTC	CASSLGREAYEQYF
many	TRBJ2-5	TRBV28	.	TGTGCCAGCAGTTTCAGACCATCGGGGGCCCAGTACTTC	CASSFRPSGAQYF